A single sample gave rise to the 26 T cell receptor beta chains below, sequenced in a study of CD8 T cells in Susac syndrome. With random hexamers, about 0.45 to 1 ug RNA was reverse transcribed. TCRdb called the immunoSEQ multiplex PCR reads again in MiXCR, with one record for every CDR3 protein. Of approximately 180,000 distinct CDR3 sequences in the sample, about 94% were seen once. Input material: CD4+ T cells from PBMCs. These receptors all stem from a human donor with multiple sclerosis.

The chain couples TRBV12-3 or TRBV12-4 to TRBJ1-1; D gene ambiguous. The CDR3 is 14 amino acids. V was trimmed by 2 bases and J by 2 bases, leaving 9 bases between them. The CDR3 here is CASSLSPPNTEAFF. The CDR3 DNA reads TGTGCCAGCAGTTTAAGTCCCCCCAACACTGAAGCTTTCTTT.

V and J are TRBV7-8 and TRBJ2-7; D is unclear. Trimming stripped 2 bases from V and 7 bases from J, with 12 bases between. This CDR3 comprises 13 residues. CDR1 is SGHVS and CDR2 is FQNEAQ in the germline V gene. CDR3 in amino acids: CASSLRSDGEQYF. CDR3 DNA sequence: TGTGCCAGCAGCTTACGATCGGACGGAGAGCAGTACTTC.

The V gene is TRBV29-1, the J gene TRBJ2-5; maybe TRBD1 (5 bases). Germline loops: CDR1 SQVTM, CDR2 ANQGSEA. The CDR3 is 14 residues long. Deletions cut 4 bases from V and 5 bases from J, with 17 bases between. In nucleotides, the CDR3 is TGCAGCGTTGTAAGGGGCACTATCGGGGAGACCCAGTACTTC. Amino acids: CSVVRGTIGETQYF.

The chain carries TRBV4-1 and TRBJ2-1; 8 nucleotides line up with TRBD2. Germline CDR1 and CDR2: MGHRA and YSYEKL. The CDR3 consists of 15 residues. With 4 bases clipped from V and 6 bases from J, the junction kept 8 bases outside the gene matches. CDR3 region: CASSLFAGLVNEQFF. In DNA, the CDR3 is TGCGCCAGCAGCCTATTCGCGGGACTAGTCAATGAGCAGTTCTTC.

The chain combines TRBV24-1 with TRBJ2-5; tentatively, D is TRBD1 (6 bases). The CDR3 extends over 16 amino acids. Between the trimmed V and J ends, which lost 4 bases and 0 bases, there was a span of 14 bases. Germline CDR1 is KGHDR and CDR2 is SFDVKD. In DNA form, the CDR3 reads TGTGCCACCAGTGACCTAAGGGCAGGGGACCAAGAGACCCAGTACTTC. It codes for CATSDLRAGDQETQYF.

The chain uses TRBV11-2 and TRBJ1-6; 7 nucleotides align to TRBD1. The V gene end was trimmed by 4 bases and the J gene end by 7 bases; junction bases not matched to a gene: 10. The CDR3 sequence is 16 residues long. The V gene's germline CDR1 is SGHAT and CDR2 FQNNGV. The CDR3 nucleotides read TGTGCCAGCAGCTCCCCCGTGGGACAGCCGAATTCACCCCTCCACTTT. Its translation is CASSSPVGQPNSPLHF.

CDR3 DNA: TGCGCCAGCAGCTTGGCTCCGGGAAGCTCCTACAATGAGCAGTTCTTC. Translated: CASSLAPGSSYNEQFF. This sequence joins TRBV5-1 and TRBJ2-1; tentatively, D is TRBD2 (5 bases). The germline gives CDR1 SGHRS, CDR2 YFSETQ. This CDR3 is 16 amino acids long. Trimming cost V 0 bases and J 0 bases, with 10 bases left between them.

In this sample, this clonotype turned up a few times. This rearrangement joins TRBV5-1 to TRBJ2-1; either TRBD1 or TRBD2 may fit D (5 bases each). The CDR3 runs 14 residues. Per the germline V gene, CDR1 is SGHRS and CDR2 is YFSETQ. Trimming pared 4 bases from V and 5 bases from J, leaving 13 bases between. For the CDR3, the DNA is TGCGCCAGCAGCACAGGAGGAAACAACAATGAGCAGTTCTTC. It translates to CASSTGGNNNEQFF. Together with reference TRBV5-1 and TRBJ2-1, the CDR3 gives the full variable domain: KAGVTQTPRYLIKTRGQQVTLSCSPISGHRSVSWYQQTPGQGLQFLFEYFSETQRNKGNFPGRFSGRQFSNSRSEMNVSTLELGDSALYLCASSTGGNNNEQFFGPGTRLTVL.

The chain couples TRBV24-1 to TRBJ1-1; 9 bases are a match to TRBD1. The CDR3 runs to 15 residues. With V trimmed by 3 bases and J by 1 base, 2 bases remained unmatched. Germline CDR1 and CDR2: KGHDR and SFDVKD. CDR3 DNA: TGTGCCACCAGTGATCCGACAGGGGGGAACACTGAAGCTTTCTTT. It encodes CATSDPTGGNTEAFF.

The CDR3 region has the DNA TGTGCCAGCAGTGCAAGGGAGTTAGGCTATGGCTACACCTTC. Its protein product is CASSARELGYGYTF. The gene calls are TRBV27 and TRBJ1-2; no firm D call. CDR3 length: 14 amino acids. CDR1 MNHEY and CDR2 SMNVEV come from the germline V gene (reference sequence). Deletions cut 5 bases from V and 4 bases from J, with 14 bases between.

The V call is TRBV6-2 or TRBV6-3, the J call TRBJ2-7; TRBD1 matches 8 bases. With 6 bases clipped from V and 5 bases from J, the junction kept 9 bases outside the gene matches. Per germline, CDR1 MNHEY and CDR2 SVGEGT. The CDR3 is 14 amino acids. CDR3 sequence reads: CASRNDRGVNEQYF. The CDR3 DNA reads as TGTGCCAGCAGAAACGACAGGGGAGTTAACGAGCAGTACTTC.

This chain joins TRBV28 and TRBJ2-7; 10 nucleotides agree with TRBD2. The V and J ends lost 3 bases and 3 bases, in that order; junction bases with no gene match: 5. Germline V lookup: CDR1 MDHEN, CDR2 SYDVKM. This CDR3 has 15 residues. CDR3 sequence (DNA): TGTGCCAGCAGTTTTACCGTAGCGGGAGGCTACGAGCAGTACTTC. This codes for CASSFTVAGGYEQYF.

The CDR3 DNA is TGCGCCAGCAGCAGACTAGCGGGGGGCGACTCCTACAATGAGCAGTTCTTC. Translation: CASSRLAGGDSYNEQFF. The chain has TRBV5-1 and TRBJ2-1, with TRBD2 matching 13 bases. The CDR3 is 17 residues long. V shed 4 bases and J 0 bases; nucleotides not matched to a gene: 4. Germline V lookup: CDR1 SGHRS, CDR2 YFSETQ. Full variable domain (missing parts from reference TRBV5-1 and TRBJ2-1): KAGVTQTPRYLIKTRGQQVTLSCSPISGHRSVSWYQQTPGQGLQFLFEYFSETQRNKGNFPGRFSGRQFSNSRSEMNVSTLELGDSALYLCASSRLAGGDSYNEQFFGPGTRLTVL.

The chain uses TRBV28 and TRBJ2-5; D may be TRBD1 (7 bases). The length of the CDR3 is 16 residues. Germline V lookup: CDR1 MDHEN, CDR2 SYDVKM. V dropped 11 bases and J dropped 5 bases, with 27 bases sitting between them. DNA for the CDR3: TGTGCCTCCCGAGGAGGAGGGGGCACCGGCCGGGAGACCCAGTACTTC. Translated: CASRGGGGTGRETQYF.

The chain joins TRBV30 to TRBJ1-2; D not resolved. The CDR3 spans 11 residues. Trimming removed 1 base from V and 4 bases from J, with 4 bases in between. Looked up from germline, CDR1 is GTSNPN and CDR2 is SVGIG (reference sequence). This CDR3 is CAWSAAYGYTF. The CDR3 region has the DNA TGTGCCTGGAGTGCAGCCTATGGCTACACCTTC.

This chain connects TRBV25-1 to TRBJ1-1, with D unclear. V was trimmed by 2 bases and J by 7 bases, leaving 5 bases between them. The length of the CDR3 is 11 residues. Germline loops: CDR1 MGHDK, CDR2 SYGVNS. The CDR3 here is CASSESYEAFF. DNA for the CDR3: TGTGCCAGCAGTGAAAGCTATGAAGCTTTCTTT.

The chain is built from TRBV6-2 or TRBV6-3 and TRBJ2-5; D gene unclear. Trimming left V 7 bases short and J 11 bases short, with 14 bases between. CDR1 MNHEY and CDR2 SVGEGT come from the germline V gene. This CDR3 has 11 amino acids. The CDR3 loop is CASTSALRQYF. For the CDR3, the DNA is TGTGCCAGCACCAGCGCCCTCAGGCAGTACTTC.

The chain joins TRBV29-1 to TRBJ2-2; no firm D call. The ends were cut back, 7 bases at V and 6 bases at J, with 12 bases in the middle. Germline assignment: CDR1 SQVTM and CDR2 ANQGSEA. The CDR3 covers 12 residues. In DNA form, the CDR3 reads TGCAGCGCCGAAAGGGTTCCCGGGGAGCTGTTTTTT. Its translation is CSAERVPGELFF.

J is TRBJ1-5 and V is TRBV30; TRBD1 aligns across 10 bases. The CDR3 length is 15 residues. The V gene's germline CDR1 is GTSNPN and CDR2 SVGIG (reference sequence). V trimming: 3 bases; J trimming: 4 bases; junction bases outside the gene matches: 6. CDR3 sequence reads: CAWSRGTGANQPQHF. In DNA form, the CDR3 reads TGTGCCTGGAGCCGGGGGACAGGGGCAAATCAGCCCCAGCATTTT. Full variable domain (outside the CDR3, taken from reference TRBV30 and TRBJ1-5): SQTIHQWPATLVQPVGSPLSLECTVEGTSNPNLYWYRQAAGRGLQLLFYSVGIGQISSEVPQNLSASRPQDRQFILSSKKLLLSDSGFYLCAWSRGTGANQPQHFGDGTRLSIL.

The rearrangement links TRBV5-6 to TRBJ1-2; no definite D call. The germline V and J ends were trimmed by 0 bases and 4 bases, with 16 bases remaining between them. The germline CDR1 and CDR2 sequences are SGHDT and YYEEEE. The CDR3 has 16 residues. The chain's CDR3 is CASSLAGGVGLYGYTF. DNA of the CDR3: TGTGCCAGCAGCTTGGCCGGCGGGGTGGGCCTCTATGGCTACACCTTC.

The chain employs TRBV28 and TRBJ2-6; D perhaps matches TRBD2 (6 bases). The CDR3 length is 15 residues. Germline V gene sequence: CDR1 MDHEN, CDR2 SYDVKM. Deletions cut 8 bases from V and 0 bases from J, with 11 bases between. The CDR3 region has the DNA TGTGCCAGCGGACTAATCAGCTCTGGGGCCAACGTCCTGACTTTC. It codes for CASGLISSGANVLTF.

This chain links TRBV5-1 with TRBJ2-2; possible D gene TRBD1, 6 bases. Trimming removed 3 bases from V and 8 bases from J, with 20 bases in between. The CDR3 spans 16 residues. CDR1 and CDR2 from the germline V gene are SGHRS and YFSETQ. This CDR3 reads CASSSQMLQGSGELFF. In DNA, the CDR3 is TGCGCCAGCAGCTCACAAATGTTACAGGGTTCGGGGGAGCTGTTTTTT.

This clonotype has a single count. The chain has TRBV6-5 and TRBJ1-2, with TRBD1 as a possible D gene (5 bases). The V end was cut by 2 bases, the J end by 4 bases, with 11 bases between. The CDR3 has 14 amino acids. Germline CDR1 reads MNHEY; CDR2 reads SVGAGI. The CDR3: CASSYRGFGYGYTF. The CDR3 DNA is TGTGCCAGCAGTTACCGGGGGTTCGGCTATGGCTACACCTTC.

V gene TRBV11-2 combines with J gene TRBJ2-5; D is unclear. This CDR3 spans 13 amino acids. In germline, CDR1 is SGHAT, CDR2 FQNNGV. V gave up 5 bases and J gave up 5 bases, with 12 bases separating them. This chain's CDR3 is CASSVGRMETQYF. The CDR3 bases are TGTGCCAGCAGCGTCGGGCGCATGGAGACCCAGTACTTC.

CDR3 sequence reads: CASGPPGLKGNIQYF. The CDR3 DNA reads TGTGCTAGTGGTCCCCCGGGCCTAAAAGGAAACATTCAGTACTTC. V usage is TRBV12-5 and J usage is TRBJ2-4; D is unresolved. The CDR3 spans 15 residues. Trimming stripped 5 bases from V and 6 bases from J, with 17 bases between. CDR1 and CDR2 from the germline V gene are LGHNT and FRNRAP. The full variable domain, with the rest looked up from reference TRBV12-5 and TRBJ2-4, is DARVTQTPRHKVTEMGQEVTMRCQPILGHNTVFWYRQTMMQGLELLAYFRNRAPLDDSGMPKDRFSAEMPDATLATLKIQPSEPRDSAVYFCASGPPGLKGNIQYFGAGTRLSVL.

The V call is TRBV3-1, the J call TRBJ1-2; D perhaps matches TRBD1 (5 bases). The CDR3 covers 13 residues. Germline V CDR1 and CDR2: LGHDT, YNNKEL (reference sequence). Trimming shortened V by 6 bases and J by 2 bases, and 10 bases separated the two germline ends. CDR3 in DNA: TGTGCCAGCAGAAAAAGGGGAAACTATGGCTACACCTTC. Protein product: CASRKRGNYGYTF.